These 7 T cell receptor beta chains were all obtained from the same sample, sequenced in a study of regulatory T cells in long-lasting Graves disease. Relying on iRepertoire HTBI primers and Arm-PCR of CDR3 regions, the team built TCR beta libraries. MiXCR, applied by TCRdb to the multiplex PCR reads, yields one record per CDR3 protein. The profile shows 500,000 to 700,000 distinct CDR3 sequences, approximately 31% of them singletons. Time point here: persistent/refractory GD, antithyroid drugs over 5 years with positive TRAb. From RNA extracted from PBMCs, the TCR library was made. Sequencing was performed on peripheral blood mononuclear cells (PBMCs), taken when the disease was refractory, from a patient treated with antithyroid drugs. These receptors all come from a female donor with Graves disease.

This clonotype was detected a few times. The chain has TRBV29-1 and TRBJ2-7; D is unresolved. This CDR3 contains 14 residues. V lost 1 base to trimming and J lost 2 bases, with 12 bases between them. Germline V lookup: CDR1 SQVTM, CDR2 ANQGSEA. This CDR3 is CSVEGRALPYEQYF. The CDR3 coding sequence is TGCAGCGTTGAAGGCCGGGCCCTACCCTACGAGCAGTACTTC.

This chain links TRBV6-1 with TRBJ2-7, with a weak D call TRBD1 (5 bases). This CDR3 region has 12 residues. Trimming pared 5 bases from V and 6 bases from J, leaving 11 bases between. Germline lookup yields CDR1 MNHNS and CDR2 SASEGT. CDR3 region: CASSKGWGEQYF. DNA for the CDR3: TGTGCCAGCAGTAAGGGGTGGGGCGAGCAGTACTTC.

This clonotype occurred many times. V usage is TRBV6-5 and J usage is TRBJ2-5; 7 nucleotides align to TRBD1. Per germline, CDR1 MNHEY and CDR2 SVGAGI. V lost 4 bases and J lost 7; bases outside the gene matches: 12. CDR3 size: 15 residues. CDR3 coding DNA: TGTGCCAGCAGTTCCACGACAGGGCCCATCGGGACCCAGTACTTC. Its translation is CASSSTTGPIGTQYF.

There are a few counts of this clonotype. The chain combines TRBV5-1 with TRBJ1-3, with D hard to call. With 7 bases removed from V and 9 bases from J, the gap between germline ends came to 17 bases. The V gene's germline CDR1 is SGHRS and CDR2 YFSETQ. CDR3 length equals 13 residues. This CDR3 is CASGKGPGSTIYF. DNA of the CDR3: TGCGCCAGCGGCAAAGGTCCCGGGAGCACCATATATTTT.

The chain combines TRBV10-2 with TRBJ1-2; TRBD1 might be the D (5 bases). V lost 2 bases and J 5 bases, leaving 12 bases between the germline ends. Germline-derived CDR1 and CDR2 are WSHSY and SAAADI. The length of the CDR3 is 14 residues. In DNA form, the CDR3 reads TGCGCCAGCAGTGAGACGGGGACGGTTTATGGCTACACCTTC. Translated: CASSETGTVYGYTF.

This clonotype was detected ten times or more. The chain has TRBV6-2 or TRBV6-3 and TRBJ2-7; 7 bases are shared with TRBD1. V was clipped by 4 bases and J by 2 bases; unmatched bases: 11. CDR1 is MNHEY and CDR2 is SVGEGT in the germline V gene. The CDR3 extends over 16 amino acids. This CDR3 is CASSSPTGAHAYEQYF. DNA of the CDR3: TGTGCCAGCAGTTCCCCCACAGGGGCCCACGCCTACGAGCAGTACTTC.

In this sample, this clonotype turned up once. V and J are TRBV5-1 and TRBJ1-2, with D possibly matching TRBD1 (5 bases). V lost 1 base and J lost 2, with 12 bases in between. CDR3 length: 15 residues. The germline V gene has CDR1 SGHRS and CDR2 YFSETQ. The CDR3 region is CASSLSGGSNYGYTF. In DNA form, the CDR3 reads TGCGCCAGCAGCTTGTCGGGGGGGTCCAACTATGGCTACACCTTC.